This T cell receptor beta chain appears in the sequencing data of a study of regulatory T cells in long-lasting Graves disease (dated by TCRdb to the early 2020s). Study-level background: Antithyroid drugs had been taken for less than 3 months by newly diagnosed Graves' disease patients. Patients with persistent Graves' disease were compared with patients with newly diagnosed Graves' disease using TCR sequencing and RNA sequencing of peripheral blood. The study took place in China and was registered as a clinical trial. TCR sequencing covered some 13 persistent and around 20 newly diagnosed Graves' disease patients, 33 samples in total.

Germline trimming: 8 bases from V, 0 bases from J; junction bases outside gene matches: 9. Per the germline V gene (reference sequence), SEHNR is the CDR1 and FQNEAQ is the CDR2. Spanning cysteine to phenylalanine, the CDR3 consists of 16 amino acids. Only CDR3 DNA is held: 48 bases, read in frame from base 1. The library was prepared using multiplex PCR. The sequencing machine was an Illumina HiSeq 4000. CDR3 regions were amplified by Arm-PCR with iRepertoire HTBI primers to construct TCR beta libraries. Before sequencing, the PCR products underwent gel purification. Concerning the study's data processing: Gene usage analysis of CDR3 amino acid clonotypes used the approximately 56 TRBV and about 14 TRBJ segments found across samples. Filtered high-quality paired reads were merged into contigs using COPE and FqMerger. BLAST was used to align contigs to IMGT TRBV, TRBD and TRBJ reference genes, with CDR3 defined following IMGT. Clonotypes above 0.1% frequency were classified as highly expanded clones. Shannon entropy served as the measure of repertoire diversity, while the Gini coefficient captured V-J evenness. A clonotype was considered public if more than one individual shared it. TCRdb redid the processing of the public reads, applying fastp at Q25 and MiXCR, and retained in-frame beta chains. One record per CDR3 amino acid sequence lists the most common genes and DNA. The V and J calls, along with clone size, are taken from TCRdb and not from the paper's own processing. Present in this sample are 400,000 to 550,000 distinct CDR3 sequences, roughly 15% of which were seen just once. The ten largest clones add up to 20% to 25% of the sample.

Overall results and qualifications from the work: Compared with newly diagnosed patients, persistent Graves' disease patients had lower TCR Shannon entropy and fewer highly expanded clones, which suggests clonal expansion. The authors noted that the small sample size was a limitation that may lower accuracy. TRBV28, TRBJ1-2 and TRBJ2-5 were preferentially used in persistent disease, while TRBV20-1 and TRBJ2-1 were favored in newly diagnosed disease. Only the TCR beta chain was sequenced and analyzed. Because the primary lesion, thyroid tissue, could not be accessed, the study looked at peripheral blood alone. A larger number of public clonotypes was shared among persistent patients (approximately 3,000) than among newly diagnosed patients (roughly 980).

The sample's time point label, decoded: newly diagnosed GD, antithyroid drugs for less than 3 months. RNA was extracted from PBMCs in TRIzol for both TCR sequencing and RNA sequencing. The diagnosis of Graves' disease followed American Thyroid Association guidelines. Recruitment of patients was carried out at an endocrinology department in Xi'an, China. Each patient gave approximately 10 milliliters of peripheral blood, collected in an EDTA anticoagulant tube. Ficoll Paque Plus density gradient separation was used to isolate PBMCs, and no additional T cell sorting was done. An Agilent 2100 Bioanalyzer and agarose gel were used to check RNA quality, and a NanoDrop 2000 was used to measure RNA concentration. On this clonotype: No cognate antigen has been identified for it. No much larger clonotype is one base removed from it; base qualities were not supplied.

These sequences were also reported in another study, on T cells in Graves' hyperthyroidism and ophthalmopathy. From that second study: Graves' hyperthyroidism was defined as stable when no progression to ophthalmopathy occurred over 18 months of follow-up. The hyperthyroidism patients were between 18 and 65 years old and newly diagnosed, with a disease duration of less than 2 months. Patients with uncontrolled infections, other autoimmune diseases, pregnancy or lactation were excluded. Diagnoses relied on clinical symptoms, serum thyroxine and TRAb, thyroid ultrasound and orbital computed tomography. For the first round of RT-PCR on the TCR CDR3, the HTBI primer set was used together with the Qiagen OneStep RT-PCR kit. Most expanded thyroid clonotypes (frequency above 0.001) were also detected in blood, a finding suggesting that blood repertoires may reflect thyroid immune responses. In cross-validation, a model built on a 13 V-J signature told ophthalmopathy apart from stable hyperthyroidism with approximately 91% sensitivity and roughly 83% specificity, and in testing the same model reached 80%/75%. In validation, the model predicted progression to ophthalmopathy a median of about 6.8 months before onset, with about 71% sensitivity and about 72% specificity. To identify TCR V-J signatures that set the groups apart, the researchers used a discovery cohort of about a hundred patients, made up of under 50 with Graves' ophthalmopathy and some 55 with stable Graves' hyperthyroidism. Whether ophthalmopathy could be predicted prospectively was tested in an independent validation cohort made up of fewer than 20 hyperthyroidism patients plus 17 patients who later progressed to ophthalmopathy. For training and testing, the 100 or so patients in the discovery cohort were randomly divided in a 7:3 ratio. Thyroid tissue and blood T-cell repertoires from six Graves' hyperthyroidism patients were also compared in the study. Once sampling was done, hyperthyroidism patients were given methimazole at a starting dose of 30 mg daily, whereas ophthalmopathy patients were given high-dose intravenous methylprednisolone. A second multiplex PCR round built the libraries, followed by size selection and purification. Sequencing of the libraries was done on an Illumina HiSeq2000 using paired-end 100 bp reads. SOAPnuke was used to process the raw data, with reads discarded if the reads contained adapters or uncalled bases, had a mean Phred below 15, or lacked an exact constant-primer or identifier match. High-quality paired reads were merged with COPE v1.2.5, and unique nucleotide sequences were defined as clonotypes. MiTCR v1.1 was used to align the clonotypes against IMGT TRBV, TRBD and TRBJ reference segments. The analysis was restricted to V-J combinations with a frequency above 0.0001, which together covered 99% to 99.2% of the repertoires. A TCS score was defined as the ratio between F50 (clonal expansion) and ExV (chaos), using BLOSUM62-based TCRdist between CDR3 peptides within each V-J. Welch's t-statistics and random forest reduced some 510 V-J features to under 15, which were used in a naive Bayes classifier (R e1071). Sample size was not statistically predetermined, and investigators were not blinded to group allocation. The paper describes TCR Vbeta CDR3 sequencing of 135 peripheral blood samples, made up of under 50 ophthalmopathy patients, around 78 hyperthyroidism patients and some 17 progressor patients.

The receptor was derived from a woman younger than 35 with Graves disease. Donor details come from another sample of the same person, matched by shared clones. In this chain, TRBV7-9 is recombined with TRBJ2-2, and TRBD2 matches 7 of the central bases. The sample consisted of peripheral blood mononuclear cells (PBMCs), taken at new diagnosis, from a patient treated with antithyroid drugs. The CDR3: CASPPWEGANTGELFF. The nucleotide sequence is given as TGTGCCAGCCCACCCTGGGAGGGAGCGAACACCGGGGAGCTGTTTTTT.